This T cell receptor beta chain is from a study of blood T cell repertoires in COVID-19 (dated by TCRdb to 2018 to 2021). Regarding the complete study: Samples covering the acute and convalescent phases of COVID-19 were provided by collaborators in the United States, Italy and Spain. The material from the prospective study consisted of cDNA or gDNA derived from T cells, B-cell-depleted T cells, or PBMCs. The repertoires were released in a freely available public database meant as a resource for research on the immune response to SARS-CoV-2. Where HLA class I and class II types were available, the types were taken from metadata supplied by the sample provider, not from assay-based typing. Samples were obtained from the ongoing ImmuneRACE study (first 160 participants) and from 1,000 to 1,500 subjects provided by 6 global collaborators. Sample metadata almost always included a de-identified subject ID, COVID-19 status, age in years and sex. Deeply sampled blood TCRbeta repertoires from subjects exposed to, actively infected with, or recovered from COVID-19 were included in the dataset.

About this clone itself: Its antigen remains undetermined. Base qualities are not provided; no much larger clone lies one nucleotide away.

Broad study findings and their caveats: How much clinical and demographic metadata was included differed by source and by participant, and the metadata was provided uncurated.

TCRbeta CDR3 regions were amplified from genomic DNA by means of the immunoSEQ Assay, a bias-controlled multiplex PCR. On the authors' methods: Nucleated cell counts per sample were estimated from amplification of reference gene primers within the assay. Sequence reads were collapsed and filtered to measure the absolute abundance of every unique TCRbeta CDR3 rearrangement. Productive Simpson clonality was computed per sample as the square root of Simpson's diversity index over productive rearrangements. TCRdb limited this immuneACCESS table to in-frame rearrangements with V and J called. A share of clones is missing; checked studies link under half to unresolved V genes, and the rest is unexplained. The V and J calls and clone size are taken from that table; D and trimming were inferred from the DNA. For this sample there are about 180,000 clones; about 87% appear just once. The ten most abundant clones make up around 1.6% of the sample.

Each collaborating institution followed its own protocols to collect whole blood in K2EDTA tubes. For TCRbeta analysis, collaborators shipped samples in one of three forms: frozen whole blood, isolated PBMCs, or DNA extracted from either of those sample types. The source is a woman aged 50 to 60 with acute or convalescent COVID-19. The sequenced material came from peripheral blood.

In nucleotides, the sequence is TGTGCCACCCAGCTGGCTAGCGGCACAGATACGCAGTATTTT. The translation is CATQLASGTDTQYF. Recombination linked TRBV6-5 to TRBJ2-3; a tentative D match to TRBD2 spans 6 bases. Deletion took 10 bases off V and 1 base off J, with a span of 15 bases between the germline ends. Per the germline V gene, MNHEY is the CDR1 and SVGAGI is the CDR2. The CDR3 spans 14 residues, from the cysteine through the phenylalanine. Here the CDR3 DNA is all that survives: 42 bases in frame from base 1.